The 2 T cell receptor beta chains below were found in one sample sequenced in a study of blood T cell repertoires in COVID-19. This table comes from immunoSEQ multiplex PCR, and its TCRdb copy is limited to in-frame clones, with some not included. The sample holds 120,000 or so clones, around 88% seen once. Sequenced sample: peripheral blood. These receptor sequences come from a man older than 75 with active or convalescent COVID-19.

This clone was counted at least ten times. V is TRBV19 and J is TRBJ1-5; D perhaps matches TRBD1 (6 bases). The CDR3 length is 14 residues. V shed 6 bases and J shed 7 bases, with 16 bases lying between them. Germline CDR1 reads LNHDA; CDR2 reads SQIVND (reference sequence). CDR3 bases: TGTGCCAGTAGCCACAGGGAAATTGGGCAGCCCCAGCATTTT. Translation: CASSHREIGQPQHF.

The genes are TRBV6-1 and TRBJ1-2; D possibly corresponds to TRBD1 (6 bases). The germline V gene has CDR1 MNHNS and CDR2 SASEGT. V was pared by 3 bases and J by 7 bases, with 15 bases between. The CDR3 covers 14 residues. CDR3 in DNA: TGTGCCAGCAGTGACCGACAGGCTGACTTTGGCTACACCTTC. Translated: CASSDRQADFGYTF.